This is a list of T cell receptor beta chains from one sample in a study of cytomegalovirus exposure and HLA in healthy donors. The repertoire was sequenced with immunoSEQ multiplex PCR; TCRdb's copy has only in-frame clones and lacks some. The sample has about 160,000 clones; over 70% are singletons. The specimen sequenced was PBMCs. All receptors come from a woman younger than 30 in good health and CMV-seronegative. The CDR3 runs from the conserved cysteine through the conserved F or W. The D gene is left open where the match is weak. Rows give clone size only sometimes, using once, few, many, or a class for an expanded clone.

cdr3_aa cdr3_nt v_call clone_size j_call d_call
CASRRQGDYTEAFF TGTGCCAGCAGACGACAGGGAGATTACACTGAAGCTTTCTTT TRBV6-6 once TRBJ1-1 TRBD1
CAHRDYPYNEQFF TGTGCCCACCGGGACTACCCATACAATGAGCAGTTCTTC TRBV6-1 once TRBJ2-1 TRBD2
CASRQTSGTENEQFF TGTGCCAGCAGGCAGACTTCCGGGACTGAGAATGAGCAGTTCTTC TRBV11-2 NA TRBJ2-1 NA
CASSPSTGDTEAFF TGTGCCAGCTCACCGTCAACAGGGGACACTGAAGCTTTCTTT TRBV18 NA TRBJ1-1 TRBD1
CASSLGSPAGEAFF TGTGCCAGCAGCTTGGGTAGCCCGGCGGGTGAAGCTTTCTTT TRBV5-5 NA TRBJ1-1 NA
CASSSQGIRNTIYF TGTGCCAGCAGCTCTCAGGGAATAAGAAACACCATATATTTT TRBV7-9 NA TRBJ1-3 NA
CASRERQDIAEAFF TGTGCCAGCAGGGAACGACAGGACATCGCTGAAGCTTTCTTT TRBV6-5 few TRBJ1-1 NA
CASSFHLGGDTGELFF TGTGCCAGCAGTTTTCATCTCGGAGGGGACACCGGGGAGCTGTTTTTT TRBV6-5 NA TRBJ2-2 NA
CASSHTGDEQYF TGTGCCAGCAGCCATACAGGGGACGAGCAGTACTTC TRBV7-6 NA TRBJ2-7 TRBD1
CASSPRTGKSALDTEAFF TGTGCCAGCAGCCCCCGGACAGGGAAATCGGCCTTGGACACTGAAGCTTTCTTT TRBV2 few TRBJ1-1 TRBD1
CASRPGGSGTDTQYF TGTGCCAGCAGACCCGGGGGAAGCGGCACAGATACGCAGTATTTT TRBV6-1 NA TRBJ2-3 NA
CASSSKDRGITEAFF TGTGCCAGCAGCTCCAAGGACAGGGGGATTACTGAAGCTTTCTTT TRBV5-4 NA TRBJ1-1 TRBD1
CASSMGPRGQPQHF TGTGCCAGTAGTATGGGCCCTAGGGGCCAGCCCCAGCATTTT TRBV19 NA TRBJ1-5 NA
CASKAGSGNTEAFF TGTGCCAGTAAGGCCGGGTCGGGGAACACTGAAGCTTTCTTT TRBV19 NA TRBJ1-1 NA
CASSVVGTGRDEQFF TGTGCCAGCAGCGTAGTCGGGACAGGACGCGATGAGCAGTTCTTC TRBV9 NA TRBJ2-1 TRBD1
CASSRPGENQPQHF TGCGCCAGCAGCCGACCAGGTGAAAATCAGCCCCAGCATTTT TRBV4-1 NA TRBJ1-5 NA
CSVAGPARGGTEAFF TGCAGCGTTGCGGGCCCTGCAAGGGGGGGCACTGAAGCTTTCTTT TRBV29-1 NA TRBJ1-1 NA
CASSLGHPPGDTIYF TGTGCCAGCAGCTTGGGGCACCCCCCCGGAGACACCATATATTTT TRBV5-4 once TRBJ1-3 NA
CASSSAGGLADTQYF TGTGCCAGTAGTTCGGCGGGGGGGCTCGCAGATACGCAGTATTTT TRBV19 NA TRBJ2-3 TRBD2
CATSSPTSSGYGDTQYF TGTGCCACCAGCAGCCCCACTAGCTCGGGGTACGGAGATACGCAGTATTTT TRBV15 once TRBJ2-3 NA
CASSSSGQGQNQPQHF NA TRBV6-6 NA TRBJ1-5 NA
CASSRLLAGEIYEQYF TGCGCCAGCAGCCGCTTACTAGCGGGGGAGATCTACGAGCAGTACTTC TRBV4-1 NA TRBJ2-7 TRBD2
CASSPRATGAQETQYF TGTGCCAGCAGCCCTAGAGCGACAGGGGCCCAAGAGACCCAGTACTTC TRBV9 NA TRBJ2-5 TRBD1
CASSQGDIRLRNEKLFF TGCGCCAGCAGCCAAGGGGACATTAGGCTTCGTAATGAAAAACTGTTTTTT TRBV4-1 NA TRBJ1-4 NA
CASSRRAGDEQYF TGTGCCAGCTCCCGCCGAGCGGGAGACGAGCAGTACTTC TRBV2 NA TRBJ2-7 TRBD2
CASSRGGFAGANVLTF TGCGCCAGCAGCCGCGGAGGGTTTGCTGGGGCCAACGTCCTGACTTTC TRBV4-1 NA TRBJ2-6 NA
CASSLSGSGAPYGYTF TGTGCCAGCAGCTTGTCCGGGTCTGGTGCCCCCTATGGCTACACCTTC TRBV5-4 NA TRBJ1-2 NA
CAISDGEGETQYF TGTGCCATCAGTGATGGGGAGGGGGAGACCCAGTACTTC TRBV10-3 NA TRBJ2-5 TRBD2
CASSAKRQGSYGYTF TGTGCCAGCAGTGCCAAGAGACAGGGTTCATATGGCTACACCTTC TRBV2 NA TRBJ1-2 TRBD1
CASSLPGSPSYEQYF TGTGCCAGCAGCTTGCCAGGCTCACCCTCCTACGAGCAGTACTTC TRBV5-4 few TRBJ2-7 NA
CASSGSTRAGDYEQYF TGCGCCAGCAGCGGATCAACACGGGCGGGGGATTACGAGCAGTACTTC TRBV5-1 NA TRBJ2-7 TRBD2